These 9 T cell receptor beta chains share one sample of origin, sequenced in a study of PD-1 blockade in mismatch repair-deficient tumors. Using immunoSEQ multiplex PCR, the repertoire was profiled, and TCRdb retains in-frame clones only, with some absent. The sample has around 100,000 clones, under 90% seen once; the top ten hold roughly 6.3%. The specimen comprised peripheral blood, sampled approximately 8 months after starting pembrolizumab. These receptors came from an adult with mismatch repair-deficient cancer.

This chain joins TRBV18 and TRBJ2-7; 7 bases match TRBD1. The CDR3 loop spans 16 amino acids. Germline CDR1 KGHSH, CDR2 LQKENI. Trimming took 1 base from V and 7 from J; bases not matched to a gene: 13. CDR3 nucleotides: TGTGCCAGCTCACCACAAGTGACAGGGTTTCAGCGAGAGCAGTACTTC. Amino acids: CASSPQVTGFQREQYF.

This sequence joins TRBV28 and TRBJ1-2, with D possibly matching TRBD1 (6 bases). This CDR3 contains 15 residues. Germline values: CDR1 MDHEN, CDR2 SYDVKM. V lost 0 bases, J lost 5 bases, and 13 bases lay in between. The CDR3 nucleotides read TGTGCCAGCAGTTTATGGGGGGCGGGGTCTTATGGCTACACCTTC. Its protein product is CASSLWGAGSYGYTF.

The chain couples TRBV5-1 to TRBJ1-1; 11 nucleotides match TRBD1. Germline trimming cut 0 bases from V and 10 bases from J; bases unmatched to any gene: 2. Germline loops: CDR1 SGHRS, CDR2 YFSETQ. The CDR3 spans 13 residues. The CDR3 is CASSLAGTGGAFF. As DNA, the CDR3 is TGCGCCAGCAGCTTGGCAGGGACAGGGGGAGCTTTCTTT. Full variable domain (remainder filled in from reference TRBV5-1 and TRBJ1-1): KAGVTQTPRYLIKTRGQQVTLSCSPISGHRSVSWYQQTPGQGLQFLFEYFSETQRNKGNFPGRFSGRQFSNSRSEMNVSTLELGDSALYLCASSLAGTGGAFFGQGTRLTVV.

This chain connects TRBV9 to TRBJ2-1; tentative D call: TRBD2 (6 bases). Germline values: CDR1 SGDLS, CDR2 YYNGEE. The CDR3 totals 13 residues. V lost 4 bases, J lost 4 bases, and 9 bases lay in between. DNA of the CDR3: TGTGCCAGCAGCTCTCGGGGGTACAATGAGCAGTTCTTC. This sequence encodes CASSSRGYNEQFF.

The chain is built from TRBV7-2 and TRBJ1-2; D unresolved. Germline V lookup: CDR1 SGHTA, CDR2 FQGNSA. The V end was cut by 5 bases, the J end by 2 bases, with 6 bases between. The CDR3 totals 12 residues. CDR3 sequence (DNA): TGTGCCAGCAGCCTCGGGAACTATGGCTACACCTTC. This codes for CASSLGNYGYTF.

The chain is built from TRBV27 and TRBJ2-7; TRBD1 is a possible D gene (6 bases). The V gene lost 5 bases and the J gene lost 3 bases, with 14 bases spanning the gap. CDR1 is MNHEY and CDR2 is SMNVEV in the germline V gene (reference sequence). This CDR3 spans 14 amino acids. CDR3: CASSPQGQNYEQYF. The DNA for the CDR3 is TGTGCCAGCAGTCCTCAAGGACAGAACTACGAGCAGTACTTC.

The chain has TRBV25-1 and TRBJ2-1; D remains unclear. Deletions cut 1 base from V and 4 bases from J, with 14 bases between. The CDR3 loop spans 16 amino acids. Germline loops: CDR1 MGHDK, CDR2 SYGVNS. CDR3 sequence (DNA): TGTGCCAGCAGTGAATCCAGACTCCCCGGTTACAATGAGCAGTTCTTC. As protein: CASSESRLPGYNEQFF.

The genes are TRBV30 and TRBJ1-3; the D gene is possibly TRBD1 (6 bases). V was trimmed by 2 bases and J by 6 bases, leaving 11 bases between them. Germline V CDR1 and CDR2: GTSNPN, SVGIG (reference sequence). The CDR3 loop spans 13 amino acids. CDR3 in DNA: TGTGCCTGGAGTCCAGACAGGTTAAACACCATATATTTT. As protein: CAWSPDRLNTIYF.

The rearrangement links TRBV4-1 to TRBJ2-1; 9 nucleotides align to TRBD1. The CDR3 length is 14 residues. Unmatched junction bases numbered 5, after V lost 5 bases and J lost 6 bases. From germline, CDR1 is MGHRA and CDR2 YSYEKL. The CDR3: CASSYGTGSNEQFF. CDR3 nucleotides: TGCGCCAGCAGCTACGGGACAGGGTCCAATGAGCAGTTCTTC.